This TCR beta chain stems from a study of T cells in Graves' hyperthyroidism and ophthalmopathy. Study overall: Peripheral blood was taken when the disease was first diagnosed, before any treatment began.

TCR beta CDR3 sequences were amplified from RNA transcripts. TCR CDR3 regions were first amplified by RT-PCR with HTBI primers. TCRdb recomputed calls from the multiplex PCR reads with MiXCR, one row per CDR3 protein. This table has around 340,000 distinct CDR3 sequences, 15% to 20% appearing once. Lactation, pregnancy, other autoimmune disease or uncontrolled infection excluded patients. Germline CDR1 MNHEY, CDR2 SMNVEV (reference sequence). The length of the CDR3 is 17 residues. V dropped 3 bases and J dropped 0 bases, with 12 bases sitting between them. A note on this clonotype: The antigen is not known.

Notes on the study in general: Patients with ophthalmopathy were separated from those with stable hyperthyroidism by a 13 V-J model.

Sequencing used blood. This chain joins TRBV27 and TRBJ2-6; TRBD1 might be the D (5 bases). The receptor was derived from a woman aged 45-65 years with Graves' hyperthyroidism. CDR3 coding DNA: TGTGCCAGCAGTTTTTTTGGCGGACACTCTGGGGCCAACGTCCTGACTTTC. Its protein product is CASSFFGGHSGANVLTF. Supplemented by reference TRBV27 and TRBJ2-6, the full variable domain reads EAQVTQNPRYLITVTGKKLTVTCSQNMNHEYMSWYRQDPGLGLRQIYYSMNVEVTDKGDVPEGYKVSRKEKRNFPLILESPSPNQTSLYFCASSFFGGHSGANVLTFGAGSRLTVL.